The 27 T cell receptor beta chains below come from one sample, sequenced in a study of blood T cell repertoires in COVID-19. Here immunoSEQ multiplex PCR was the method, and the copy in TCRdb shows in-frame clones only, minus some. The sample yields hundreds of thousands of clones, around 84% seen once. The sequenced sample consisted of PBMCs or T cells enriched from blood (not recorded which). These receptors originate from a man in his forties who had recovered from COVID-19.

The V call is TRBV7-2, the J call TRBJ2-3; 9 positions agree with TRBD1. Germline V gene lookup returns CDR1 SGHTA and CDR2 FQGNSA. This CDR3 has 16 amino acids. The trim removed 4 bases at V and 0 bases at J, leaving 5 bases unmatched. In DNA, the CDR3 is TGTGCCAGCAGCTCAAGGACAGGGGCTAGCACAGATACGCAGTATTTT. Protein sequence: CASSSRTGASTDTQYF.

The chain uses TRBV19 and TRBJ1-1; D is ambiguous. V was trimmed by 4 bases and J by 4 bases, leaving 16 bases between them. The CDR3 runs to 15 residues. Germline V gene lookup returns CDR1 LNHDA and CDR2 SQIVND (reference sequence). CDR3 sequence reads: CASSKFGLVPTEAFF. CDR3 bases: TGTGCCAGTAGTAAGTTTGGACTAGTACCCACTGAAGCTTTCTTT. The complete variable domain, with remaining parts taken from reference TRBV19 and TRBJ1-1, reads DGGITQSPKYLFRKEGQNVTLSCEQNLNHDAMYWYRQDPGQGLRLIYYSQIVNDFQKGDIAEGYSVSREKKESFPLTVTSAQKNPTAFYLCASSKFGLVPTEAFFGQGTRLTVV.

This chain uses TRBV6-5 with TRBJ2-7; 12 nucleotides line up with TRBD1. CDR3 length: 14 residues. J lost 6 bases, V lost 6 bases, and 6 bases had no gene match. The germline V gene encodes CDR1 MNHEY and CDR2 SVGAGI. The CDR3 coding sequence is TGTGCCAGCAGCAACCGGGACAGGGGGCCCGAGCAGTACTTC. This translates into CASSNRDRGPEQYF.

The chain employs TRBV14 and TRBJ1-6; a possible D gene is TRBD1 (5 bases). V dropped 0 bases and J dropped 9 bases, with 12 bases sitting between them. CDR3 size: 15 residues. Germline CDR1 is SGHDN and CDR2 is FVKESK. The CDR3 spells CASSQDRGWGSPLHF. The CDR3 DNA is TGTGCCAGCAGCCAAGATCGGGGGTGGGGTTCACCCCTCCACTTT.

The V and J genes are TRBV7-8 and TRBJ1-2; 7 nucleotides match TRBD1. The J segment lost 0 bases and the V segment lost 8 bases, leaving 6 bases of the junction unmatched. Per germline, CDR1 SGHVS and CDR2 FQNEAQ. This CDR3 is built from 14 residues. The chain's CDR3 is CASGLGGANYGYTF. DNA for the CDR3: TGTGCCAGCGGTTTAGGGGGCGCTAACTATGGCTACACCTTC. Complete variable domain (other parts from reference TRBV7-8 and TRBJ1-2): GAGVSQSPRYKVAKRGQDVALRCDPISGHVSLFWYQQALGQGPEFLTYFQNEAQLDKSGLPSDRFFAERPEGSVSTLKIQRTQQEDSAVYLCASGLGGANYGYTFGSGTRLTVV.

The chain employs TRBV30 and TRBJ1-1, with 9 bases matching TRBD1. The CDR3 runs 14 residues. CDR1 and CDR2 (germline): GTSNPN, SVGIG (reference sequence). Germline trimming cut 3 bases from V and 5 bases from J; bases unmatched to any gene: 7. CDR3 residues: CAWSRDRARTEAFF. CDR3 sequence (DNA): TGTGCCTGGAGCCGGGACAGGGCAAGGACTGAAGCTTTCTTT.

The rearrangement uses TRBV7-9 and TRBJ2-7; TRBD1 agrees at 8 bases. Trimming took 3 bases from V and 6 from J; bases not matched to a gene: 4. Germline V lookup: CDR1 SEHNR, CDR2 FQNEAQ (reference sequence). This CDR3 comprises 13 residues. CDR3 DNA: TGTGCCAGCAGCTTGACAGGGGCGTCCGAGCAGTACTTC. It specifies CASSLTGASEQYF.

This clone has a single count. The rearrangement uses TRBV30 and TRBJ2-7, with 7 bases fitting TRBD2. Germline V gene data show CDR1 as GTSNPN and CDR2 as SVGIG (reference sequence). V shed 2 bases and J 4 bases; nucleotides not matched to a gene: 5. There are 13 residues in the CDR3. This chain's CDR3 is CAWSISGAYEQYF. CDR3 sequence (DNA): TGTGCCTGGAGTATCAGCGGGGCATACGAGCAGTACTTC.

This chain joins TRBV7-2 and TRBJ1-6; 9 positions match TRBD1. V shed 4 bases and J 7 bases; nucleotides not matched to a gene: 5. Germline assignment: CDR1 SGHTA and CDR2 FQGNSA. The CDR3 has 15 residues. The CDR3, as DNA: TGTGCCAGCAGCTCTATGGGACAGGGAAATTCACCCCTCCACTTT. Translation: CASSSMGQGNSPLHF.

The rearrangement uses TRBV4-1 and TRBJ1-4, with D possibly matching TRBD1 (6 bases). Germline CDR1 MGHRA, CDR2 YSYEKL. The length of the CDR3 is 15 residues. Trimming left V 1 base short and J 0 bases short, with 6 bases between. The chain's CDR3 is CASSQAGATNEKLFF. For the CDR3, the DNA is TGCGCCAGCAGCCAAGCAGGGGCAACTAATGAAAAACTGTTTTTT.

This chain connects TRBV10-3 to TRBJ1-5, with D perhaps matching TRBD1 (6 bases). Germline V gene data show CDR1 as ENHRY and CDR2 as SYGVKD. The CDR3 covers 14 residues. Trimming pared 3 bases from V and 7 bases from J, leaving 13 bases between. The CDR3 bases are TGTGCCATCAGTGAATGGGGGCCTACCCAGCCCCAGCATTTT. The encoded protein is CAISEWGPTQPQHF.

This chain joins TRBV11-3 and TRBJ2-1, with 8 bases identical to TRBD2. The CDR3 covers 16 residues. The junction had 15 bases not matched to a gene; V was cut back by 4 bases and J by 10 bases. From germline, CDR1 is SGHNT and CDR2 YENEEA. CDR3 sequence reads: CASSSRSAGGTGEQFF. The CDR3, as DNA: TGTGCCAGCAGCTCCAGGTCTGCGGGAGGTACCGGGGAGCAGTTCTTC.

The rearrangement uses TRBV4-1 and TRBJ2-7, with 10 bases that match TRBD2. The CDR3 totals 15 residues. V lost 0 bases to trimming and J lost 4 bases; unmatched junction nucleotides: 3. Germline V gene data show CDR1 as MGHRA and CDR2 as YSYEKL. CDR3: CASSQESGRAYEQYF. In nucleotides, the CDR3 is TGCGCCAGCAGCCAAGAGAGCGGGAGGGCGTACGAGCAGTACTTC.

The CDR3 DNA is TGTGCCAGCAGCTTAGTTCCCACCTACGAGCAGTACTTC. Translation: CASSLVPTYEQYF. The rearrangement uses TRBV11-3 and TRBJ2-7; D remains unclear. With 1 base removed from V and 2 bases from J, the gap between germline ends came to 6 bases. The CDR3 contains 13 residues. CDR1 is SGHNT, CDR2 YENEEA, per germline.

V is TRBV2 and J is TRBJ1-5; 7 bases are a match to TRBD1. Per germline, CDR1 SNHLY and CDR2 FYNNEI. With V trimmed by 3 bases and J by 6 bases, 5 bases remained unmatched. The length of the CDR3 is 14 residues. CDR3 sequence: CASSETGNGQPQHF. The CDR3, as DNA: TGTGCCAGCAGTGAGACAGGGAACGGTCAGCCCCAGCATTTT.

In its sample, this clone was seen many times. This chain joins TRBV3-1 (or the pseudogene TRBV3-2) and TRBJ2-7; D is unresolved. From germline, CDR1 is LGHDT and CDR2 YNNKEL (reference sequence). The CDR3 consists of 15 residues. Trimming left V 0 bases short and J 10 bases short, with 19 bases between. The chain's CDR3 is CASSQDDDNFRRQYF. The CDR3 DNA is TGTGCCAGCAGCCAAGATGATGATAACTTTCGGAGACAGTACTTC.

The chain is built from TRBV9 and TRBJ1-6, with D uncertain. The germline V gene encodes CDR1 SGDLS and CDR2 YYNGEE. Trimming removed 4 bases at V and 14 bases at J, with 16 bases between. The CDR3 contains 13 residues. CDR3 residues: CASSPGDLPTLHF. CDR3 sequence (DNA): TGTGCCAGCAGCCCCGGGGATCTCCCCACCCTCCACTTT.

The V and J genes are TRBV5-6 and TRBJ1-1; D call uncertain. The CDR3 is made up of 15 amino acids. CDR1 is SGHDT, CDR2 YYEEEE, per germline. V was pared by 7 bases and J by 0 bases, with 16 bases between. The CDR3 DNA reads as TGTGCCAGCTCCTTCCTTCCTCCCCTGAACACTGAAGCTTTCTTT. It yields the protein CASSFLPPLNTEAFF.

This clone occurred once. The chain couples TRBV7-9 to TRBJ2-7, with D maybe TRBD2 (6 bases). This CDR3 is built from 12 residues. V lost 5 bases and J 9 bases, leaving 14 bases between the germline ends. Germline-derived CDR1 and CDR2 are SEHNR and FQNEAQ (reference sequence). CDR3 amino acids: CASSDPMGGQYF. Written as DNA, the CDR3 is TGTGCCAGCAGCGACCCGATGGGGGGGCAGTACTTC. Full variable domain (remainder filled in from reference TRBV7-9 and TRBJ2-7): DTGVSQNPRHKITKRGQNVTFRCDPISEHNRLYWYRQTLGQGPEFLTYFQNEAQLEKSRLLSDRFSAERPKGSFSTLEIQRTEQGDSAMYLCASSDPMGGQYFGPGTRLTVT.

The chain has TRBV14 and TRBJ2-1; TRBD2 aligns across 13 bases. CDR1 and CDR2 from the germline V gene are SGHDN and FVKESK. Trimming removed 1 base from V and 7 bases from J; junction bases left unmatched: 4. This CDR3 comprises 16 residues. The CDR3 region is CASSQAGTSGVNEQFF. CDR3 nucleotide sequence: TGTGCCAGCAGCCAAGCCGGGACTAGCGGGGTGAATGAGCAGTTCTTC.

This clone was seen just once. V and J are TRBV30 and TRBJ1-1; D perhaps matches TRBD1 (6 bases). V was pared by 2 bases and J by 3 bases, with 16 bases between. Germline V gene data show CDR1 as GTSNPN and CDR2 as SVGIG (reference sequence). The CDR3 extends over 15 amino acids. In DNA form, the CDR3 reads TGTGCCTGGAGTCCAACGGACAGACCGTACACTGAAGCTTTCTTT. Encoded protein: CAWSPTDRPYTEAFF. The whole variable domain, filled in from reference TRBV30 and TRBJ1-1, reads SQTIHQWPATLVQPVGSPLSLECTVEGTSNPNLYWYRQAAGRGLQLLFYSVGIGQISSEVPQNLSASRPQDRQFILSSKKLLLSDSGFYLCAWSPTDRPYTEAFFGQGTRLTVV.

This chain uses TRBV9 with TRBJ1-1; D gene unclear. Germline CDR1 SGDLS, CDR2 YYNGEE. The V gene lost 3 bases and the J gene lost 1 base, with 10 bases spanning the gap. The CDR3 sequence is 14 residues long. This chain's CDR3 is CASSAGDANTEAFF. As DNA, the CDR3 is TGTGCCAGCAGCGCCGGGGATGCGAACACTGAAGCTTTCTTT.

V is TRBV5-1 and J is TRBJ2-3, with 8 bases that match TRBD1. Germline CDR1 SGHRS, CDR2 YFSETQ. This CDR3 is 16 amino acids long. V lost 3 bases and J lost 5; bases outside the gene matches: 11. CDR3: CASSYGAGGVGDTQYF. The CDR3 DNA reads TGCGCCAGCAGCTACGGAGCAGGGGGCGTAGGAGATACGCAGTATTTT.

This rearrangement joins TRBV19 to TRBJ1-5; 8 bases line up with TRBD1. Germline V CDR1 and CDR2: LNHDA, SQIVND (reference sequence). With V trimmed by 0 bases and J by 11 bases, 6 bases remained unmatched. The CDR3 runs 14 residues. CDR3 residues: CASSIDPDRVAQHF. CDR3 nucleotides: TGTGCCAGTAGTATAGATCCGGACAGGGTTGCCCAGCATTTT.

The chain carries TRBV5-6 and TRBJ1-5, with 7 bases lining up with TRBD1. Germline V gene lookup returns CDR1 SGHDT and CDR2 YYEEEE. The CDR3 covers 17 residues. Trimming took 1 base from V and 5 from J; bases not matched to a gene: 12. The CDR3 region has the DNA TGTGCCAGCAGCTTGAGCGCGGGACAGATTACCGATCAGCCCCAGCATTTT. It specifies CASSLSAGQITDQPQHF. The entire variable domain, with the rest obtained from reference TRBV5-6 and TRBJ1-5, is as follows: DAGVTQSPTHLIKTRGQQVTLRCSPKSGHDTVSWYQQALGQGPQFIFQYYEEEERQRGNFPDRFSGHQFPNYSSELNVNALLLGDSALYLCASSLSAGQITDQPQHFGDGTRLSIL.

This chain links TRBV5-1 with TRBJ1-5, with D possibly matching TRBD1 (6 bases). The CDR3 extends over 14 amino acids. Germline V gene lookup returns CDR1 SGHRS and CDR2 YFSETQ. Trimming removed 4 bases from V and 5 bases from J, with 13 bases in between. In nucleotides, the CDR3 is TGCGCCAGCAGCACGGGACAAGCTGATCAGCCCCAGCATTTT. Residues: CASSTGQADQPQHF.

The V and J genes are TRBV5-6 and TRBJ2-7; the match to TRBD2 covers 9 bases. The CDR3 loop spans 14 amino acids. V shed 4 bases and J 3 bases; nucleotides not matched to a gene: 5. CDR1 SGHDT and CDR2 YYEEEE come from the germline V gene. CDR3 loop: CASSPGTSYYEQYF. In nucleotides, the CDR3 is TGTGCCAGCAGCCCCGGGACTAGCTACTACGAGCAGTACTTC.